This T cell receptor (beta chain) is from a study of control samples from healthy donors and cancer patients. Here immunoSEQ multiplex PCR was the method, and the copy in TCRdb shows in-frame clones only, minus some. The data show approximately 150,000 clones, around nine tenths seen once. This CDR3 is 14 amino acids long. Germline V gives CDR1 MGHDK, CDR2 SYGVNS. V was shortened by 1 base and J by 4 bases, with 8 bases between the two germline ends. Source material: blood. The rearrangement links TRBV25-1 to TRBJ1-3; D uncertain. The sequence was collected from a man aged 18 to 30 in good health. CDR3 sequence: CASSEFRSGNTIYF. DNA for the CDR3: TGTGCCAGCAGTGAATTTAGGTCAGGAAACACCATATATTTT.